Listed below are T cell receptor beta chains from one sample, sequenced in a study of memory CD4+ T cells and cytomegalovirus serostatus. Generated by immunoSEQ multiplex PCR, the TCRdb table keeps only in-frame clones and is missing some. The sample yields about 50,000 clones, 75% to 85% seen once. The sequenced sample consisted of memory CD4+ T cells from blood. Every receptor here comes from an adult in good health and CMV-seronegative. Both conserved end residues are part of each CDR3. D genes are given only for firm matches. Not all rows give a size; the values are once, few, many and, for expanded clones, a class.

length	V	D	size	J	CDR3	DNA
16	TRBV29-1	TRBD2	-	TRBJ2-1	CSVEGTSGDSYNEQFF	TGCAGCGTTGAGGGGACTAGCGGGGACTCCTACAATGAGCAGTTCTTC
15	TRBV9	-	-	TRBJ1-1	CASSALIGGGTEAFF	TGTGCCAGCAGCGCCCTTATAGGGGGGGGGACTGAAGCTTTCTTT
15	TRBV7-3	-	few	TRBJ2-2	CASSLKPPEGGELFF	TGTGCCAGCAGCTTGAAGCCCCCTGAAGGCGGGGAGCTGTTTTTT
14	TRBV7-2	-	-	TRBJ2-5	CASSLAALEETQYF	TGTGCCAGCAGCTTAGCTGCCCTGGAAGAGACCCAGTACTTC
18	TRBV7-8	TRBD2	once	TRBJ2-1	CASSLRTSGHQIRNEQFF	TGTGCCAGCAGCCTACGGACTAGCGGTCACCAGATCAGGAATGAGCAGTTCTTC
15	TRBV9	TRBD2	-	TRBJ2-2	CASSPRTSRTGELFF	TGTGCCAGCAGCCCCCGGACTAGTAGAACCGGGGAGCTGTTTTTT
14	TRBV27	-	-	TRBJ2-3	CASSFGGHTDTQYF	TGTGCCAGCAGTTTTGGGGGGCACACAGATACGCAGTATTTT
14	TRBV7-8	-	-	TRBJ1-5	CASTQRQGGQPQHF	TGTGCCAGCACCCAGAGGCAGGGAGGTCAGCCCCAGCATTTT
15	TRBV5-6	-	few	TRBJ1-6	CASSLGSSRNSPLHF	TGTGCCAGCAGCTTAGGGTCGAGTCGCAATTCACCCCTCCACTTT
14	TRBV28	-	-	TRBJ1-1	CASSLIGKNTEAFF	TGTGCCAGCAGTTTGATTGGGAAGAACACTGAAGCTTTCTTT
14	TRBV5-6	-	-	TRBJ2-6	CASRDSTGANVLTF	TGTGCCAGCAGGGACAGCACCGGGGCCAACGTCCTGACTTTC
16	TRBV4-2	-	-	TRBJ2-2	CASSQESRATTGELFF	TGTGCCAGCAGCCAAGAGAGCAGGGCGACGACCGGGGAGCTGTTTTTT
16	TRBV7-9	TRBD1	-	TRBJ2-2	CASSLAGTANTGELFF	TGTGCCAGCAGCTTAGCGGGGACAGCGAACACCGGGGAGCTGTTTTTT
16	TRBV5-6	TRBD1	-	TRBJ2-3	CASSLVGQGAEYTQYF	TGTGCCAGCAGCTTGGTTGGACAGGGGGCAGAATATACGCAGTATTTT
15	TRBV7-9	TRBD2	-	TRBJ2-2	CASSLDGRAAGELFF	TGTGCCAGCAGCTTAGACGGGAGGGCCGCCGGGGAGCTGTTTTTT
12	TRBV18	-	-	TRBJ1-5	CASSKSNQPQHF	TGTGCCAGCTCAAAGTCAAATCAGCCCCAGCATTTT
15	TRBV19	-	few	TRBJ2-3	CASSGLGGQGDTQYF	TGTGCCAGTAGTGGATTGGGGGGCCAGGGAGATACGCAGTATTTT
14	TRBV5-1	-	once	TRBJ1-5	CASSLGTANQPQHF	TGCGCCAGCAGCTTGGGGACGGCGAATCAGCCCCAGCATTTT
15	TRBV5-1	-	-	TRBJ2-2	CASSFQTGNTGELFF	TGCGCCAGCAGCTTCCAGACAGGAAACACCGGGGAGCTGTTTTTT
8	TRBV27	-	-	TRBJ2-1	CASRCEFF	TGTGCCAGCAGATGTGAGTTCTTC
15	TRBV6-5	TRBD1	-	TRBJ2-7	CASSVRTGGPYEQYF	TGTGCCAGCAGTGTTAGGACAGGGGGTCCCTACGAGCAGTACTTC
16	TRBV27	TRBD1	-	TRBJ1-3	CASSLTGQGFGNTIYF	TGTGCCAGCAGTTTAACAGGACAGGGTTTTGGAAACACCATATATTTT
12	TRBV30	-	-	TRBJ2-4	CAWGVPQNIQYF	TGTGCCTGGGGAGTGCCACAAAACATTCAGTACTTC
15	TRBV6-5	-	-	TRBJ1-2	CASSYSRGGSYGYTF	TGTGCCAGCAGTTACTCGAGGGGGGGCAGCTATGGCTACACCTTC
16	TRBV27	TRBD1	-	TRBJ1-1	CASSLLSGTGGTEAFF	TGTGCCAGCAGTTTACTTTCCGGGACAGGGGGGACTGAAGCTTTCTTT
13	TRBV27	-	-	TRBJ1-5	CASSIGGNQPQHF	TGTGCCAGCAGTATCGGGGGGAATCAGCCCCAGCATTTT
14	TRBV11-1	TRBD2	-	TRBJ2-5	CASSPGLGGIFQYF	TGTGCCAGCAGCCCCGGACTAGGCGGCATATTCCAGTACTTC
18	TRBV2	TRBD1	-	TRBJ1-1	CASSESRTGGNRNTEAFF	TGTGCCAGCAGTGAGAGTCGGACAGGGGGGAATCGAAACACTGAAGCTTTCTTT